This TCR beta chain is drawn from a study of blood T cell repertoires in COVID-19. At the level of the study: Samples of COVID-19 (acute and convalescent) were obtained from the United States, Italy and Spain. T cells, B-cell-depleted T cells, or PBMCs provided the cDNA or gDNA that served as material.

This CDR3 region has 14 residues. CDR1 is MNHNY and CDR2 is SVGAGI in the germline V gene (reference sequence). Trimming cost V 6 bases and J 6 bases, with 14 bases left between them. Authors' processing steps: Estimation of nucleated cell counts was performed using reference gene primer amplification. Only in-frame clones appear in the TCRdb table, and some are missing; sequencing was by immunoSEQ multiplex PCR. V, J and clone size are taken as reported in that table, and D and trimming were inferred from the DNA itself. The data contain 140,000 to 150,000 clones, more than 75% of them singletons. The receptor was isolated from a woman aged 45-65 years with acute or convalescent COVID-19. The J gene is TRBJ1-4, the V gene TRBV6-6; a possible D gene is TRBD1 (6 bases). The sample comprised peripheral blood. The CDR3 sequence is CASRVNRDHEKLFF. CDR3 bases: TGTGCCAGCAGGGTCAACAGGGATCATGAAAAACTGTTTTTT.